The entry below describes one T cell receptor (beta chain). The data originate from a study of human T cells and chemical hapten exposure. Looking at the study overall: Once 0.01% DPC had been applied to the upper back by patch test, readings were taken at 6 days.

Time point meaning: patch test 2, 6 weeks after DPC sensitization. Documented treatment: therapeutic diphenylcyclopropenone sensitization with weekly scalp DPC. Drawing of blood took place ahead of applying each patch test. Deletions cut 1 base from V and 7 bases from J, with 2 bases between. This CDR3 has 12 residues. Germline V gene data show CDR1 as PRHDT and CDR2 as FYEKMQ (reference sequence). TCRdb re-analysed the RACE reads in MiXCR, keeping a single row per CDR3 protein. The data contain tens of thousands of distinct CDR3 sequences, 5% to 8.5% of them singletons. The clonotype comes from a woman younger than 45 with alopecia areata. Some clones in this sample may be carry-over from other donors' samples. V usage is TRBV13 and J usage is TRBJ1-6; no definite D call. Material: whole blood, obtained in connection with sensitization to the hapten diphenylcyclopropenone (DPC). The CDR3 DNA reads TGTGCCAGCAGCTTAGAGAATTCACCCCTCCACTTT. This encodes CASSLENSPLHF.